By frequency in the sample, the clone carrying this T cell receptor (beta chain) is large (0.1 to 1%). As yet, its antigen is unknown. CDR3 length: 15 amino acids. The V gene end was trimmed by 6 bases and the J gene end by 4 bases; junction bases not matched to a gene: 10. The TRBV12-4/TRBJ1-2 clonotypes were amplified using barcode primers with ligated adaptors. TCRdb reprocessed the multiplex PCR reads via MiXCR and lists one record per CDR3 protein. This table has around 800 distinct CDR3 sequences, around 28% appearing once. The study, taken as a whole, reports: Under 2.1% of tumor Treg sequences matched blood Tregs or memory cells. The TCR gene usage of tumor memory CD4+ T cells clustered together with blood and lymph node memory CD4+ cells and with lymph node naive CD4+ cells. Tumor Treg TCRs overlapped most with tumor naive CD4+ cells.

Memory CD4+ T cells were sorted as CD4+CD45RO+CD25- cells. The chain joins TRBV12-3 or TRBV12-4 to TRBJ1-2; 8 bases are a match to TRBD1. The specimen was memory CD4+ T cells sorted from blood. Regarding subset: memory CD4+ T cells, CD4+CD45RO+CD25-. This sequence was found in a female donor with breast cancer. CDR3 bases: TGTGCCAGCAGACCGGCGGACAGGGTAACCTATGGCTACACCTTC. Translated, it gives CASRPADRVTYGYTF.